These 5 T cell receptor beta chains were sequenced from one sample in a study of blood T cells in healthy people across ages. The use of a sample-barcoded 5' primer and a J-beta primer mix characterized a second PCR of roughly 7 to 11 cycles. TCRdb reprocessed the 5' RACE reads with MiXCR, giving one entry per CDR3 protein. The table lists roughly 1 million distinct CDR3 sequences, 20% to 25% of them singletons, with around 0.75% in the top ten. The sample was also reused in another study, on T cells of mothers and their children.

Source material: blood. The receptors come from a girl aged 2 to 9 in good health.

The chain links TRBV5-1 to TRBJ2-3, with D perhaps matching TRBD1 (5 bases). The V and J ends lost 1 base and 2 bases respectively, with 17 bases between them. The CDR3 spans 17 residues. Germline CDR1 SGHRS, CDR2 YFSETQ. This CDR3 is CASSLQLLTDLTDTQYF. The CDR3 DNA is TGCGCCAGCAGCTTGCAGCTTTTGACAGACCTCACAGATACGCAGTATTTT.

The rearrangement joins TRBV6-2 or TRBV6-3 to TRBJ2-1, with 10 bases identical to TRBD2. The CDR3 is 16 residues long. V lost 3 bases and J lost 10; bases outside the gene matches: 12. Germline loops: CDR1 MNHEY, CDR2 SVGEGT. The CDR3 is CASSYGSVAGGQEQFF. CDR3 nucleotides: TGTGCCAGCAGTTATGGGTCGGTAGCGGGGGGTCAAGAGCAGTTCTTC.

The CDR3 loop reads CASSPGTVVSTDTQYF. The CDR3 DNA reads TGTGCCAGCAGCCCAGGGACTGTCGTAAGCACAGATACGCAGTATTTT. The gene calls are TRBV9 and TRBJ2-3; the D gene is possibly TRBD2 (6 bases). The CDR3 sequence is 16 residues long. V lost 4 bases and J 0 bases, leaving 15 bases between the germline ends. Germline CDR1 SGDLS, CDR2 YYNGEE.

This chain joins TRBV12-3 or TRBV12-4 and TRBJ2-5; D perhaps matches TRBD2 (6 bases). TRBJ2-7 matches the DNA end more closely, so the J call is doubtful. There are 12 residues in the CDR3. CDR3 nucleotide sequence: TGTGCCAGCAGCCCGGGACTTGACGAGCAGTACTTC. Its protein product is CASSPGLDEQYF.

The V call is TRBV11-2, the J call TRBJ2-1, with 10 positions matching TRBD2. Per the germline V gene, CDR1 is SGHAT and CDR2 is FQNNGV. The junction had 5 bases not matched to a gene; V was cut back by 4 bases and J by 2 bases. CDR3 length: 16 residues. The CDR3 region is CASSSLLAGAYNEQFF. The DNA for the CDR3 is TGTGCCAGCAGCTCCCTCCTAGCGGGGGCCTACAATGAGCAGTTCTTC.